Reported below is one TCR beta chain. The clone's antigen remains unknown. Base-call qualities are not available, and no considerably larger clone is one nucleotide away. The V and J ends are trimmed by 4 bases and 1 base, leaving 3 bases between them. Taken from the germline V gene (reference sequence), the CDR1 and CDR2 loops are LNHDA and SQIVND. The CDR3 numbers 12 residues from cysteine through phenylalanine. Just the 36-base CDR3 DNA is kept, in frame starting at base 1. The sample belongs to a study of stem cell transplantation in POMP-related autoinflammatory disease (dated by TCRdb to the early 2020s). Broadly, across the study: The study hypothesized that defective thymoproteasomes impair MHC class I-dependent CD8+ T-cell differentiation and positive selection, skewing the TRB repertoire. The effect of POMP deficiency on T-cell receptor beta repertoire diversity and CDR3 characteristics was assessed using high-throughput TRB sequencing. Prior to transplant, the patients had skewing toward CD4+ naive T cells, low CD8+ T-cell proportions, and reduced T-cell cytokine secretion. Through one year post-transplant, neutrophils and platelets showed 100% donor engraftment on DNA chimerism analysis.

The library was built by means of the immunoSEQ multiplex PCR assay. In the authors' own workflow: Repertoire diversity was quantified with Shannon entropy, accounting for clonal size distribution. The Gini-Simpson index (Simpson_1-D) served as the measure of how unequally clonotypes were distributed. In TCRdb, the immuneACCESS table is reduced to in-frame sequences with V and J assigned. These tables do not hold every clone; where another copy was compared, an unresolved V gene accounts for under half, and the others remain unexplained. For V, J and clone size, that table is used; D and trimming come from the DNA. Within this sample are roughly 70,000 clones, with approximately 91% of them counted one time only. The top ten constitute more than 0.55% of the sample. In light of the paper, this sample's time point label describes: after hematopoietic stem cell transplant. PRAID was characterized by prominent immunodeficiency alongside autoinflammation. Prior to TRB sequencing, T-cell subsets (conventional T cells, CD8+ T cells, regulatory T cells, T follicular helper cells) were sorted.

Points the paper makes about the study in general: The number of unique TRB V-J gene pairings was restricted in PRAID patients. A trend toward lower TRB diversity and higher clonality was observed in PRAID patients across all analyzed T-cell subsets. In PRAID patients, the trend toward lower diversity and increased clonality reached statistical significance only for regulatory T cells.

The sequence was collected from a human patient with POMP-related autoinflammation and immune dysregulation (PRAID). Because of the transplant, the T cells may be the graft donor's rather than the patient's own. The sequencing here drew on CD4+ T cells from PBMCs, taken after stem cell transplantation. Rearrangement joined TRBV19 to TRBJ2-3; the D gene is unclear. The nucleotide sequence is TGTGCCAGTAGTACTGGCACAGATACGCAGTATTTT. It translates as CASSTGTDTQYF.